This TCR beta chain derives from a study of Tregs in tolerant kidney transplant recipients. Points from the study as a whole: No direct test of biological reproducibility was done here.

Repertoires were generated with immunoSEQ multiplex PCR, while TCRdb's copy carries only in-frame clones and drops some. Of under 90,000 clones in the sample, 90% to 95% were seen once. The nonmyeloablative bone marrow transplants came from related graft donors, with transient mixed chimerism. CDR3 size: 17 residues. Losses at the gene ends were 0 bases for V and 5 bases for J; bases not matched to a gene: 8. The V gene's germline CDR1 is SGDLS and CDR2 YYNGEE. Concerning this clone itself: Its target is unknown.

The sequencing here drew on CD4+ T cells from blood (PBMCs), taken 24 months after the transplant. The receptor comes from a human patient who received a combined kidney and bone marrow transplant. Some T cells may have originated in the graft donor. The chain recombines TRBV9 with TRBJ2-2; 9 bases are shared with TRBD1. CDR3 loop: CASSVVVDRGLTGELFF. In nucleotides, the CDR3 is TGTGCCAGCAGCGTAGTAGTAGACAGGGGGTTAACCGGGGAGCTGTTTTTT.